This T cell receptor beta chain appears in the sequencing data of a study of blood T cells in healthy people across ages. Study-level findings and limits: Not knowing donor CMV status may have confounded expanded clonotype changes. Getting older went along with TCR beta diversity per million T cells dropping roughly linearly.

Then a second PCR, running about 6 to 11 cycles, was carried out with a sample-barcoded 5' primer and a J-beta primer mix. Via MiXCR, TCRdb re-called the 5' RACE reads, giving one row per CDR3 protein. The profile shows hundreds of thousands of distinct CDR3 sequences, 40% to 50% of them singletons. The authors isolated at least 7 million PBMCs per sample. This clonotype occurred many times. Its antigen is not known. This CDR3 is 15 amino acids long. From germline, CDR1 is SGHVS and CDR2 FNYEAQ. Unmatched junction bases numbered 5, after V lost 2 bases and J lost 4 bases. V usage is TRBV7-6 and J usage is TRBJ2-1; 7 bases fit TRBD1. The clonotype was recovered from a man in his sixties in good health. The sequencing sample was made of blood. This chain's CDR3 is CASSLRDSEYNEQFF. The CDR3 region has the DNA TGTGCCAGCAGCTTAAGGGACAGCGAGTACAATGAGCAGTTCTTC.